These 22 T cell receptor beta chains share one sample of origin, sequenced in a study of blood T cell repertoires in COVID-19. The assay was immunoSEQ multiplex PCR, and TCRdb's table has in-frame clones only and misses some. This sample has fewer than 250,000 clones; 80% to 85% occur once, and the top ten carry around 9.3%. The sample consisted of PBMCs or T cells enriched from blood (not recorded which). The receptors come from a woman aged 45-65 years with acute COVID-19.

This CDR3 is CASSATRTGTQPQHF. DNA of the CDR3: TGTGCCAGCAGTGCTACCCGGACAGGGACTCAGCCCCAGCATTTT. V is TRBV28 and J is TRBJ1-5, with TRBD1 matching 8 bases. Germline CDR1 MDHEN, CDR2 SYDVKM. The CDR3 sequence is 15 residues long. V was clipped by 5 bases and J by 6 bases; unmatched bases: 9.

This rearrangement joins TRBV5-1 to TRBJ2-3, with 13 positions matching TRBD2. The CDR3 consists of 15 residues. Germline-derived CDR1 and CDR2 are SGHRS and YFSETQ. V gave up 5 bases and J gave up 2 bases; unmatched junction bases: 2. The CDR3 DNA follows: TGCGCCAGCAGGGGGACTAGCGGGACCACAGATACGCAGTATTTT. Protein product: CASRGTSGTTDTQYF.

The chain recombines TRBV5-4 with TRBJ1-2; D may be TRBD1 (6 bases). The CDR3 is 14 amino acids. Germline loops: CDR1 SGHNT, CDR2 YYREEE (reference sequence). Trimming shortened V by 2 bases and J by 2 bases, and 10 bases separated the two germline ends. The CDR3 DNA is TGTGCCAGCAGCTTTGCAGGGGTAAACTATGGCTACACCTTC. Translating gives CASSFAGVNYGYTF. Full variable domain (remainder filled in from reference TRBV5-4 and TRBJ1-2): ETGVTQSPTHLIKTRGQQVTLRCSSQSGHNTVSWYQQALGQGPQFIFQYYREEENGRGNFPPRFSGLQFPNYSSELNVNALELDDSALYLCASSFAGVNYGYTFGSGTRLTVV.

The CDR3 spells CASSEGAGEGYEQYF. CDR3 bases: TGTGCCAGCAGTGAAGGAGCGGGAGAGGGGTACGAGCAGTACTTC. The chain employs TRBV6-1 and TRBJ2-7, with 8 positions matching TRBD2. Germline CDR1 MNHNS, CDR2 SASEGT. The junction had 6 bases not matched to a gene; V was cut back by 1 base and J by 4 bases. The CDR3 covers 15 residues.

The chain carries TRBV3-1 (or the pseudogene TRBV3-2) and TRBJ1-2, with a weak D call TRBD1 (6 bases). With 4 bases removed from V and 9 bases from J, the gap between germline ends came to 18 bases. Germline CDR1 is LGHDT and CDR2 is YNNKEL (reference sequence). The CDR3 length is 14 residues. CDR3 DNA: TGTGCCAGCAGCCTTCGGACAGATCGAGGAAGCTACACCTTC. Translating gives CASSLRTDRGSYTF.

The chain has TRBV18 and TRBJ1-1; a possible D gene is TRBD1 (5 bases). The CDR3 has 15 residues. In germline, CDR1 is KGHSH, CDR2 LQKENI. Trimming cost V 3 bases and J 0 bases, with 11 bases left between them. CDR3 protein: CASSPDSTMNTEAFF. The CDR3 coding sequence is TGTGCCAGCTCACCCGACAGTACAATGAACACTGAAGCTTTCTTT.

The sample holds one count of this clone. J is TRBJ1-2 and V is TRBV27, with TRBD1 identical over 10 bases. The CDR3 runs to 16 residues. V was pared by 8 bases and J by 0 bases, with 9 bases of the junction left unmatched. The germline V gene has CDR1 MNHEY and CDR2 SMNVEV (reference sequence). CDR3 loop: CASRWDRGISNYGYTF. In DNA form, the CDR3 reads TGTGCCAGCCGGTGGGACAGGGGAATATCTAACTATGGCTACACCTTC.

This clone was detected only a few times. The V gene is TRBV18, the J gene TRBJ2-2; TRBD2 agrees at 10 bases. The CDR3 is 16 amino acids. V dropped 4 bases and J dropped 1; count of bases not matched to a gene: 3. The V gene's germline CDR1 is KGHSH and CDR2 LQKENI. The CDR3 DNA follows: TGTGCCAGCTCACTCCGACTAGCGGGGAACACCGGGGAGCTGTTTTTT. Translated: CASSLRLAGNTGELFF. The full variable domain, completed using reference TRBV18 and TRBJ2-2, is NAGVMQNPRHLVRRRGQEARLRCSPMKGHSHVYWYRQLPEEGLKFMVYLQKENIIDESGMPKERFSAEFPKEGPSILRIQQVVRGDSAAYFCASSLRLAGNTGELFFGEGSRLTVL.

This chain links TRBV7-2 with TRBJ2-5; 8 nucleotides align to TRBD2. Germline CDR1 reads SGHTA; CDR2 reads FQGNSA. With V trimmed by 8 bases and J by 2 bases, 4 bases remained unmatched. This CDR3 comprises 13 residues. For the CDR3, the DNA is TGTGCCAGCCGCGGGGGGCCTCAAGAGACCCAGTACTTC. It codes for CASRGGPQETQYF.

This chain links TRBV9 with TRBJ2-3, with 7 bases that match TRBD2. The V gene's germline CDR1 is SGDLS and CDR2 YYNGEE. The CDR3 covers 16 residues. J lost 2 bases, V lost 4 bases, and 10 bases had no gene match. The CDR3 is CASSTQAGTITDTQYF. DNA of the CDR3: TGTGCCAGCAGCACCCAAGCGGGGACGATCACAGATACGCAGTATTTT.

V is TRBV7-6 and J is TRBJ2-7; 10 nucleotides align to TRBD2. The germline V gene encodes CDR1 SGHVS and CDR2 FNYEAQ. The CDR3 is 15 amino acids. Unmatched junction bases numbered 5, after V lost 5 bases and J lost 1 base. In DNA form, the CDR3 reads TGTGCCAGCAGCACACCTAGCGGGAGTTCCTACGAGCAGTACTTC. Its protein is CASSTPSGSSYEQYF.

The CDR3 sequence is CASSSRQGGNQPQHF. The CDR3, as DNA: TGTGCCAGCAGCTCGCGACAGGGGGGCAATCAGCCCCAGCATTTT. The chain uses TRBV7-2 and TRBJ1-5, with 9 bases aligning to TRBD1. J lost 2 bases, V lost 4 bases, and 3 bases had no gene match. CDR1 is SGHTA, CDR2 FQGNSA, per germline. This CDR3 has 15 residues. Supplemented by reference TRBV7-2 and TRBJ1-5, the full variable domain reads GAGVSQSPSNKVTEKGKDVELRCDPISGHTALYWYRQSLGQGLEFLIYFQGNSAPDKSGLPSDRFSAERTGGSVSTLTIQRTQQEDSAVYLCASSSRQGGNQPQHFGDGTRLSIL.

The chain combines TRBV6-2 or TRBV6-3 with TRBJ2-3, with 7 bases matching TRBD2. The germline V gene has CDR1 MNHEY and CDR2 SVGEGT. This CDR3 has 17 residues. J gave up 2 bases and V 5 bases, and 13 bases lay outside the gene matches. The CDR3 loop is CASSVQSGVGPTDTQYF. The DNA of the CDR3 is TGTGCCAGCAGTGTCCAAAGCGGGGTCGGCCCCACAGATACGCAGTATTTT.

This chain joins TRBV7-9 and TRBJ1-4, with 10 bases aligning to TRBD1. The CDR3 runs to 18 residues. Germline loops: CDR1 SEHNR, CDR2 FQNEAQ (reference sequence). V gave up 5 bases and J gave up 0 bases; unmatched junction bases: 9. The CDR3 sequence: CASSRQGAVFPTNEKLFF. The CDR3 region has the DNA TGTGCCAGCAGCCGACAGGGGGCGGTTTTCCCAACTAATGAAAAACTGTTTTTT.

In its sample, this clone was seen once. This chain uses TRBV30 with TRBJ2-4; no firm D call. V dropped 3 bases and J dropped 0 bases, with 3 bases sitting between them. The CDR3 has 12 amino acids. CDR1 GTSNPN and CDR2 SVGIG come from the germline V gene (reference sequence). DNA of the CDR3: TGTGCCTGGAGCCTAGCCAAAAACATTCAGTACTTC. This translates into CAWSLAKNIQYF.

The chain uses TRBV24-1 and TRBJ1-3, with D uncertain. The CDR3 covers 13 residues. Looked up from germline, CDR1 is KGHDR and CDR2 is SFDVKD. With 0 bases removed from V and 3 bases from J, the gap between germline ends came to 2 bases. CDR3 sequence reads: CATSDLRGNTIYF. The CDR3 DNA reads as TGTGCCACCAGTGATTTGCGTGGAAACACCATATATTTT.

J is TRBJ2-5 and V is TRBV29-1, with a possible D match to TRBD1 (6 bases). Germline values: CDR1 SQVTM, CDR2 ANQGSEA. The CDR3 has 12 amino acids. Trimming cost V 5 bases and J 5 bases, with 12 bases left between them. CDR3 region: CSVQQGKETQYF. The CDR3 DNA reads as TGCAGCGTTCAACAGGGAAAGGAGACCCAGTACTTC.

This chain joins TRBV5-8 and TRBJ1-1, with D perhaps matching TRBD1 (5 bases). V lost 5 bases to trimming and J lost 3 bases, with 17 bases between them. The CDR3 totals 15 residues. Germline CDR1 SGHTS, CDR2 YDEGEE. This CDR3 reads CASRRGWGGDTEAFF. The CDR3 DNA reads as TGTGCCAGCAGACGGGGTTGGGGAGGGGACACTGAAGCTTTCTTT.

The chain carries TRBV18 and TRBJ2-7; the D gene is possibly TRBD2 (5 bases). Germline CDR1 and CDR2: KGHSH and LQKENI. With 0 bases removed from V and 4 bases from J, the gap between germline ends came to 16 bases. This CDR3 has 16 amino acids. In DNA form, the CDR3 reads TGTGCCAGCTCACCACCGGGTCTGGCGGGTGGGTACGAGCAGTACTTC. Its translation is CASSPPGLAGGYEQYF. The full variable domain, completed using reference TRBV18 and TRBJ2-7, is NAGVMQNPRHLVRRRGQEARLRCSPMKGHSHVYWYRQLPEEGLKFMVYLQKENIIDESGMPKERFSAEFPKEGPSILRIQQVVRGDSAAYFCASSPPGLAGGYEQYFGPGTRLTVT.

J is TRBJ2-7 and V is TRBV28, with 8 nucleotides matching TRBD1. The CDR3 covers 14 residues. V dropped 7 bases and J dropped 1; count of bases not matched to a gene: 6. CDR1 is MDHEN and CDR2 is SYDVKM in the germline V gene. The CDR3 spells CASTPGQVSYEQYF. The DNA of the CDR3 is TGTGCCAGCACACCGGGACAGGTTTCCTACGAGCAGTACTTC.

This chain uses TRBV4-2 with TRBJ1-2; 7 bases fit TRBD1. Germline CDR1 LGHNA, CDR2 YNFKEQ. The CDR3 length is 17 residues. V lost 3 bases and J lost 2; bases outside the gene matches: 12. CDR3 coding DNA: TGTGCCAGCAGCCACCCCGGGACAGAGGGGTGGAACTATGGCTACACCTTC. This translates into CASSHPGTEGWNYGYTF.

The chain couples TRBV29-1 to TRBJ2-1, with 8 bases identical to TRBD2. This CDR3 spans 13 amino acids. CDR1 is SQVTM, CDR2 ANQGSEA, per germline. J gave up 6 bases and V 7 bases, and 8 bases lay outside the gene matches. CDR3: CSAAGGSGNEQFF. In DNA form, the CDR3 reads TGCAGCGCTGCGGGGGGCTCTGGCAATGAGCAGTTCTTC.